The clone carrying this TCR beta chain was counted a few times. Its antigen is unknown. Patients showing uncontrolled infection, other autoimmune disease, pregnancy or lactation were ineligible. This sample was taken from a study of T cells in Graves' hyperthyroidism and ophthalmopathy. General study findings and limits: Stable hyperthyroidism was separated from ophthalmopathy by a model based on 13 V-J features. Before onset, ophthalmopathy was predicted by the model a median approximately 6.7 months earlier. Most expanded thyroid clonotypes above 0.001 also appeared in blood.

V lost 4 bases and J lost 0, with 7 bases in between. The CDR3 is 14 amino acids. It was RNA transcripts that yielded the amplified TCR beta CDR3 regions. The HTBI primer set was used in a first-round RT-PCR of the TCR CDR3. Via MiXCR, TCRdb re-called the multiplex PCR reads, giving one row per CDR3 protein. Here the sample spans 480,000 or so distinct CDR3 sequences, approximately 48% being singletons. Sequencing was performed on peripheral blood or thyroid tissue (not recorded which). The chain combines TRBV12-3 or TRBV12-4 with TRBJ1-5; unclear D gene. The origin of this receptor is an adult woman with Graves' disease, either hyperthyroidism or ophthalmopathy (not recorded which). CDR3 region: CASSWRDSNQPQHF. CDR3 DNA sequence: TGTGCCAGCAGTTGGAGGGATAGCAATCAGCCCCAGCATTTT.